This note documents a single TCR beta chain sequence. The method was immunoSEQ multiplex PCR; TCRdb's version includes in-frame clones alone and lacks a portion of them. The data contain approximately 410,000 clones, 80% to 90% of them singletons. Germline V gene data show CDR1 as SGHAT and CDR2 as FQNNGV. CDR3 length: 15 residues. With 5 bases clipped from V and 4 bases from J, the junction kept 8 bases outside the gene matches. These data come from a study of blood T cell repertoires in COVID-19. The receptor was isolated from a woman in her twenties or thirties with active or convalescent COVID-19. The chain couples TRBV11-2 to TRBJ2-1, with 7 bases lining up with TRBD1. Sequencing was performed on peripheral blood. CDR3 region: CASSLGTGEYNEQFF. In DNA, the CDR3 is TGTGCCAGCAGCCTCGGCACAGGGGAATACAATGAGCAGTTCTTC.